The clone carrying this T cell receptor beta chain was counted many times. Its target is not known. TCRdb passed the 5' RACE reads through MiXCR, listing each CDR3 protein once. This sample has some 220,000 distinct CDR3 sequences, with roughly 6.6% found just once. These data originate in a study of CD8 T cells in ankylosing spondylitis. Study results and limitations: For ankylosing spondylitis blood, a TCR beta motif of several highly homologous variants appeared characteristic.

This CDR3 spans 12 amino acids. CDR1 and CDR2 from the germline V gene are SEHNR and FQNEAQ (reference sequence). V was cut by 5 bases and J by 8 bases, with 9 bases left in between. The chain recombines TRBV7-9 with TRBJ1-4; D is uncertain. The sequencing sample was made of blood, either unsorted or a sorted T cell fraction (not recorded which). The receptor's source is a male donor with ankylosing spondylitis. For the CDR3, the DNA is TGTGCCAGCAGCGGTCTCCCGGAAAAACTGTTTTTT. Amino acids: CASSGLPEKLFF.